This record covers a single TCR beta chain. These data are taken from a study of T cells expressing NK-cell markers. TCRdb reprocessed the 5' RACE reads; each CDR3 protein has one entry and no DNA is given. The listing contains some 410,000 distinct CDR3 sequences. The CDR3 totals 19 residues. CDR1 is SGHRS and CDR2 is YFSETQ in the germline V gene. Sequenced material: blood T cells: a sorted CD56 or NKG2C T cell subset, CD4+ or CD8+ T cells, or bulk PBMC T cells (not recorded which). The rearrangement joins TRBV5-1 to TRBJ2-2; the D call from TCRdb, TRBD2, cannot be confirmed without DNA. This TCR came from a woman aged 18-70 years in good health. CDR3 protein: CASSLEVATGGPVTGELFF.